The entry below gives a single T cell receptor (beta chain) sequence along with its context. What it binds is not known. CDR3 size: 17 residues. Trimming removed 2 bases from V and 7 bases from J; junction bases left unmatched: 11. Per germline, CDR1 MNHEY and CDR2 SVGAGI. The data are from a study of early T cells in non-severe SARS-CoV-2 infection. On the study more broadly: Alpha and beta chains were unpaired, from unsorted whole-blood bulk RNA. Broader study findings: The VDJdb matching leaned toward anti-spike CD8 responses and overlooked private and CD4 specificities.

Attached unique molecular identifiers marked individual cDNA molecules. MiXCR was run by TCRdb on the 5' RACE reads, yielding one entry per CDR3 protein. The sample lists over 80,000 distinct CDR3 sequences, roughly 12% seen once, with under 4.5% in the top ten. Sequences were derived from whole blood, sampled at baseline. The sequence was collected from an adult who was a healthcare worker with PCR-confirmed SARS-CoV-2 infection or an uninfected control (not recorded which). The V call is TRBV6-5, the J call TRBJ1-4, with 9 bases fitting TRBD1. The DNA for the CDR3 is TGTGCCAGCAGTTACGTAAAACCGGGACAGGGTGGTGAAAAACTGTTTTTT. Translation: CASSYVKPGQGGEKLFF.